This T cell receptor (beta chain) emerged from a study of cytomegalovirus exposure and HLA in healthy donors. Points from the study as a whole: Later analysis placed DRB1 highest and HLA-C lowest in TCR association rates, which differed by HLA locus. Donors were assumed by presence/absence analyses to have roughly uniform sequencing depth.

There are 14 residues in the CDR3. V lost 0 bases, J lost 2 bases, and 1 base stayed unmatched. Germline V CDR1 and CDR2: WSHSY, SAAADI. Amplification used 60 Vbeta primers and 13 Jbeta primers. This table comes from immunoSEQ multiplex PCR, and its TCRdb copy is limited to in-frame clones, with some not included. The sample contains 110,000 to 150,000 clones, 79% of which appear only once. Regarding this clone: The target antigen is unknown.

The sample taken for sequencing was PBMCs. The chain joins TRBV10-2 to TRBJ2-7; the match to TRBD2 covers 7 bases. The TCR originated in a female donor in good health and CMV-seronegative. The CDR3 sequence: CASSESGRAYEQYF. For the CDR3, the DNA is TGCGCCAGCAGTGAGTCAGGGAGGGCCTACGAGCAGTACTTC.